The 9 T cell receptor beta chains in this list originate from one sample, sequenced in a study of blood T cells in healthy people across ages (dated by TCRdb to between 2015 and 2017). Libraries were made using 5' RACE. The sample was run on an Illumina HiSeq 2500. A second roughly 7 to 11 cycle PCR used a sample-barcoded 5' primer and a J-beta primer mix. Using fastp at Q25 and MiXCR, TCRdb reprocessed the public reads and kept productive beta chains. A single entry per CDR3 protein holds the most common genes and DNA from its merged rows. Here the sample has hundreds of thousands of distinct CDR3 sequences; about 20% occur a single time. The ten largest make up approximately 20% of the sample. What was sequenced was blood. All receptors derive from a man aged 65 to 79 in good health.

This chain uses TRBV6-1 with TRBJ1-4, with 9 bases identical to TRBD1. Germline CDR1 reads MNHNS; CDR2 reads SASEGT. CDR3 size: 16 residues. The V and J ends lost 1 base and 5 bases, in that order; junction bases with no gene match: 5. The CDR3 region has the DNA TGTGCCAGCAGTGAAGGCCGGGGACAGGGAAATGAAAAACTGTTTTTT. This translates into CASSEGRGQGNEKLFF.

V usage is TRBV6-5 and J usage is TRBJ2-4; the match to TRBD1 covers 9 bases. The CDR3 extends over 14 amino acids. The ends lost 5 bases at V and 6 bases at J; junction bases unmatched: 5. Germline CDR1 MNHEY, CDR2 SVGAGI. The CDR3 reads CASSRTGEGNIQYF. The CDR3 DNA sequence: TGTGCCAGCAGTCGGACAGGGGAAGGAAACATTCAGTACTTC.

This clonotype came up a few times. The chain has TRBV7-2 and TRBJ1-6; a weak D match, TRBD1 (5 bases). V was cut by 5 bases and J by 6 bases, with 14 bases left in between. The length of the CDR3 is 15 residues. The germline CDR1 and CDR2 sequences are SGHTA and FQGNSA. The CDR3 region is CASSVQGSFNSPLHF. For the CDR3, the DNA is TGTGCCAGCAGCGTCCAGGGTAGCTTTAATTCACCCCTCCACTTT.

This clonotype was recorded many times. V is TRBV12-3 or TRBV12-4 and J is TRBJ2-1, with TRBD2 matching 7 bases. V gave up 0 bases and J gave up 4 bases; unmatched junction bases: 3. This CDR3 is built from 15 residues. The CDR3 DNA is TGTGCCAGCAGTTTAGCGGGAGGGCCGTACAATGAGCAGTTCTTC. Amino acid sequence: CASSLAGGPYNEQFF.

The chain has TRBV29-1 and TRBJ1-5; D possibly corresponds to TRBD1 (6 bases). Germline V gene lookup returns CDR1 SQVTM and CDR2 ANQGSEA. The CDR3 is 11 amino acids. Trimming cost V 6 bases and J 6 bases, with 9 bases left between them. The chain's CDR3 is CSVQGPQPQHF. CDR3 bases: TGCAGCGTGCAGGGGCCTCAGCCCCAGCATTTT. The full variable domain, with the rest looked up from reference TRBV29-1 and TRBJ1-5, is SAVISQKPSRDICQRGTSLTIQCQVDSQVTMMFWYRQQPGQSLTLIATANQGSEATYESGFVIDKFPISRPNLTFSTLTVSNMSPEDSSIYLCSVQGPQPQHFGDGTRLSIL.

This clonotype was seen only a few times. The V call is TRBV20-1, the J call TRBJ2-1; 7 nucleotides agree with TRBD2. Germline CDR1 and CDR2: DFQATT and SNEGSKA (reference sequence). The V and J ends lost 0 bases and 1 base, in that order; junction bases with no gene match: 0. CDR3 size: 14 residues. CDR3 DNA: TGCAGTGCTAGAGAAGCGGGGTCCTACAATGAGCAGTTCTTC. Its protein is CSAREAGSYNEQFF.

At least ten counts were recorded for this clonotype. CDR3 in amino acids: CASSPGDFGRYEQYF. The CDR3 coding sequence is TGTGCCAGCAGTCCCGGGGACTTTGGCCGCTACGAGCAGTACTTC. This rearrangement joins TRBV12-3 or TRBV12-4 to TRBJ2-7, with D possibly TRBD2 on 6 matching bases. Trimming left V 5 bases short and J 3 bases short, with 17 bases between. CDR3 length: 15 amino acids.

This chain connects TRBV7-2 to TRBJ1-4; D is ambiguous. Germline CDR1 and CDR2: SGHTA and FQGNSA. This CDR3 is built from 16 residues. V was pared by 1 base and J by 1 base, with 10 bases between. The CDR3 nucleotides are TGTGCCAGCAGCTTAGAGGTTTGGGGAACTAATGAAAAACTGTTTTTT. The encoded protein is CASSLEVWGTNEKLFF.

The rearrangement joins TRBV20-1 to TRBJ1-2; D might be TRBD1 (5 bases). Germline V gene sequence: CDR1 DFQATT, CDR2 SNEGSKA (reference sequence). The CDR3 contains 12 residues. Trimming removed 6 bases from V and 4 bases from J, with 12 bases in between. For the CDR3, the DNA is TGCAGTGCAAGTACGGGGACCTATGGCTACACCTTC. Protein product: CSASTGTYGYTF.